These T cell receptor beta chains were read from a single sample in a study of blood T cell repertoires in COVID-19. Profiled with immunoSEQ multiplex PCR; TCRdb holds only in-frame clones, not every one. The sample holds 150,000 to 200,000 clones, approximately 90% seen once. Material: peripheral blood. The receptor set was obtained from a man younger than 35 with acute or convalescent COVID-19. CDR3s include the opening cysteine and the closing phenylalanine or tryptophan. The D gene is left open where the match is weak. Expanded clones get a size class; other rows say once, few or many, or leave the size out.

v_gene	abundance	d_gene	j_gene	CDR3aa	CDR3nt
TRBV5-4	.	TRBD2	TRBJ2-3	CASSSTSLPSGDPTDTQYF	TGTGCCAGCAGCTCCACCTCCCTCCCTAGCGGGGATCCCACAGATACGCAGTATTTT
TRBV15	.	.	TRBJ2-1	CATSRETSSGEQFF	TGTGCCACCAGCAGGGAGACTAGTTCAGGTGAGCAGTTCTTC
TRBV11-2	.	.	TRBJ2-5	CASSLGEARGQETQYF	TGTGCCAGCAGCTTAGGGGAGGCCAGGGGGCAAGAGACCCAGTACTTC
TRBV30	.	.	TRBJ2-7	CAWRTSGGVYEQYF	TGTGCCTGGAGGACGTCCGGAGGGGTTTACGAGCAGTACTTC
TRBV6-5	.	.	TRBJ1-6	CASSYQGGHNSPLHF	TGTGCCAGCAGTTACCAAGGGGGACATAATTCACCCCTCCACTTT
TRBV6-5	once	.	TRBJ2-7	CASRRTATSSYEQYF	TGTGCCAGCAGAAGGACAGCGACAAGCTCCTACGAGCAGTACTTC
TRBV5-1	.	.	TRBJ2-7	CASGNGYSYEQYF	TGCGCCAGCGGTAACGGGTACTCCTACGAGCAGTACTTC
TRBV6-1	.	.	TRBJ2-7	CASSEYQGSAYEQYF	TGTGCCAGCAGTGAATATCAGGGGTCCGCATACGAGCAGTACTTC
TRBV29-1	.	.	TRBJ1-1	CSVEDAGGPNTEAFF	TGCAGCGTTGAAGATGCGGGGGGCCCGAACACTGAAGCTTTCTTT
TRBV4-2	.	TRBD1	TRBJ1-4	CASSDRDRLWLFF	TGTGCCAGCAGCGACCGGGACAGGCTATGGCTGTTTTTT
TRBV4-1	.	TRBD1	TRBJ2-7	CASSPGTGLTEQYF	TGCGCCAGCAGTCCCGGGACAGGGTTAACCGAGCAGTACTTC
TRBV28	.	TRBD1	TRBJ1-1	CASSPSLGQGDTEAFF	TGTGCCAGCAGTCCCTCCCTCGGACAGGGGGACACTGAAGCTTTCTTT
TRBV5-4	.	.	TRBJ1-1	CASSFPDRNTEAFF	TGTGCCAGCAGCTTCCCAGACAGAAACACTGAAGCTTTCTTT
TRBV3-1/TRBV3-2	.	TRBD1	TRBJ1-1	CASSQGDRLSAFF	TGTGCCAGCAGCCAAGGGGACAGGCTTTCGGCTTTCTTT
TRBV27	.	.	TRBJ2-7	CASSLSANSYEQYF	TGTGCCAGCAGTTTATCAGCAAATAGTTACGAGCAGTACTTC
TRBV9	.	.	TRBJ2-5	CASSVDVGGQETQYF	TGTGCCAGCAGCGTAGATGTCGGGGGGCAGGAGACCCAGTACTTC
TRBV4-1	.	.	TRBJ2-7	CASSQGTALEQYF	TGCGCCAGCAGCCAAGGGACAGCTCTCGAGCAGTACTTC
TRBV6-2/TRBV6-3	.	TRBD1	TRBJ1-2	CASSSWDSFDPYGYTF	TGTGCCAGCAGTTCTTGGGACAGTTTCGACCCCTATGGCTACACCTTC
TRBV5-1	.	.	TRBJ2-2	CASSGQGAGELFF	TGCGCCAGCAGCGGACAAGGGGCCGGGGAGCTGTTTTTT
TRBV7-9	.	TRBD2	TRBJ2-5	CASSPGRGVQETQYF	TGTGCCAGCAGCCCAGGGCGGGGGGTCCAAGAGACCCAGTACTTC
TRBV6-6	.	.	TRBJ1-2	CASSTRTDSSNYGYTF	TGTGCCAGCAGTACACGGACAGACTCGAGTAACTATGGCTACACCTTC
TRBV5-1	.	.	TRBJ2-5	CASSLLASEIKETQYF	TGCGCCAGCAGCTTGCTAGCGAGCGAAATTAAAGAGACCCAGTACTTC
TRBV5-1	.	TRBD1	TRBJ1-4	CASSFSRRDREATNEKLFF	TGCGCCAGCAGCTTTAGCCGCCGCGACAGGGAAGCAACTAATGAAAAACTGTTTTTT
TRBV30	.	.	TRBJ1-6	CAWKEDPYNSPLHF	TGTGCCTGGAAGGAGGACCCCTATAATTCACCCCTCCACTTT